Listed below are T cell receptor beta chains from one sample, sequenced in a study of blood T cell repertoires in COVID-19. Profiling relied on immunoSEQ multiplex PCR, and the TCRdb table lists in-frame clones only, not all of them. The sample lists approximately 220,000 clones, around 89% occurring once. Sequencing was carried out using PBMCs or T cells enriched from blood (not recorded which). The origin of the receptors is a woman aged 18-30 years in a cohort exposed to, infected with or recovered from COVID-19 (not recorded which). Each CDR3 is given with its conserved first and last residue. The order of the fields is J gene, clone size, CDR3 length, D gene, V gene, CDR3 protein, CDR3 DNA. D genes are given only for firm matches. Part of the rows lack a size; the others show once, few, many or a class for expanded clones.

TRBJ1-5,-,16,-,TRBV15,CATSRDPRESNQPQHF,TGTGCCACCAGCAGAGATCCCCGGGAGAGCAATCAGCCCCAGCATTTT
TRBJ1-5,many,16,-,TRBV18,CASSPPVGRQNQPQHF,TGTGCCAGCTCACCACCGGTAGGCAGGCAAAATCAGCCCCAGCATTTT
TRBJ2-3,-,13,TRBD2,TRBV10-3,CATLAANTDTQYF,TGTGCCACGCTAGCGGCCAACACAGATACGCAGTATTTT
TRBJ1-2,-,13,-,TRBV5-1,CASSLSGGGGYTF,TGCGCCAGCAGCTTGTCAGGAGGAGGAGGGTACACCTTC
TRBJ2-1,once,17,TRBD1,TRBV11-2,CASSRTGGQGPNNEQFF,TGTGCCAGCAGCCGTACCGGGGGACAGGGACCTAACAATGAGCAGTTCTTC
TRBJ1-3,-,15,-,TRBV7-6,CASSLHISSGNTIYF,TGTGCCAGCAGCTTACACATATCCTCTGGAAACACCATATATTTT
TRBJ2-2,-,15,TRBD1,TRBV7-9,CASTLGTDNTGELFF,TGTGCCAGCACCTTGGGGACAGACAACACCGGGGAGCTGTTTTTT
TRBJ2-1,-,15,TRBD2,TRBV5-1,CASSLLERELGEQFF,TGCGCCAGCAGCTTGTTGGAGCGGGAGCTGGGTGAGCAGTTCTTC
TRBJ1-2,-,14,-,TRBV28,CASLRGREAWGYTF,TGTGCCAGCCTTAGAGGGCGGGAGGCTTGGGGCTACACCTTC
TRBJ1-1,-,14,-,TRBV5-1,CASSFEQGGTEAFF,TGCGCCAGCAGCTTCGAACAGGGTGGCACTGAAGCTTTCTTT
TRBJ1-2,-,14,-,TRBV28,CASSLSTANYGYTF,TGTGCCAGCAGTTTATCGACAGCCAACTATGGCTACACCTTC
TRBJ2-1,-,15,TRBD1,TRBV30,CAWSGPGQGYNEQFF,TGTGCCTGGAGTGGCCCGGGACAGGGGTACAATGAGCAGTTCTTC
TRBJ2-2,-,17,-,TRBV10-3,CAISESQGAGFTGELFF,TGTGCCATCAGTGAGTCTCAAGGGGCAGGGTTCACCGGGGAGCTGTTTTTT
TRBJ1-4,-,14,-,TRBV28,CASSLSQGYEKLFF,TGTGCCAGCAGTTTAAGCCAGGGTTATGAAAAACTGTTTTTT
TRBJ1-6,-,16,-,TRBV11-2,CASSAWIGATNSPLHF,TGTGCCAGCAGCGCCTGGATTGGGGCGACTAATTCACCCCTCCACTTT
TRBJ2-1,-,15,-,TRBV19,CASAWRGQSYNEQFF,TGTGCCAGTGCTTGGAGGGGACAGTCCTACAATGAGCAGTTCTTC
TRBJ1-5,-,15,-,TRBV19,CASSLRGQPNQPQHF,TGTGCCAGTAGCCTTAGGGGCCAACCTAATCAGCCCCAGCATTTT
TRBJ1-1,-,15,TRBD1,TRBV7-2,CASSSRTGGNTEAFF,TGTGCCAGCAGCTCACGGACAGGGGGGAACACTGAAGCTTTCTTT
TRBJ1-2,-,19,TRBD1,TRBV13,CASSLFLRTGDPRDYGYTF,TGTGCCAGCAGCTTATTTCTGAGGACAGGGGACCCGCGGGACTATGGCTACACCTTC
TRBJ1-2,-,13,TRBD1,TRBV29-1,CSVEPQGIYGYTF,TGCAGCGTTGAACCACAGGGGATTTATGGCTACACCTTC
TRBJ1-2,-,12,-,TRBV28,CASSPYRYGYTF,TGTGCCAGCAGCCCTTACAGATATGGCTACACCTTC
TRBJ1-2,-,12,-,TRBV28,CASSRQEDGYTF,TGTGCCAGCAGTCGCCAGGAGGATGGCTACACCTTC
TRBJ1-6,-,14,-,TRBV7-9,CASSRTSGDSPLHF,TGTGCCAGCAGCCGAACCAGCGGTGATTCACCCCTCCACTTT
TRBJ2-7,few,14,-,TRBV7-8,CASSLGRQDYEQYF,TGTGCCAGCAGCTTAGGGAGACAGGACTACGAGCAGTACTTC
TRBJ1-1,-,14,TRBD1,TRBV6-5,CASSPRTGGTEAFF,TGTGCCAGCAGTCCACGGACAGGGGGCACTGAAGCTTTCTTT
TRBJ2-5,once,16,TRBD2,TRBV15,CATSSPGLAGEETQYF,TGTGCCACCAGCAGCCCCGGACTAGCGGGGGAAGAGACCCAGTACTTC
TRBJ2-3,-,14,-,TRBV5-1,CASSWDSITDTQYF,TGCGCCAGCAGCTGGGACTCAATCACAGATACGCAGTATTTT
TRBJ2-6,-,17,-,TRBV5-1,CASSGDRIMSGANVLTF,TGCGCCAGCAGTGGAGACCGGATAATGTCTGGGGCCAACGTCCTGACTTTC
TRBJ1-1,-,14,-,TRBV11-1,CASSLVVQGTEAFF,TGTGCCAGCAGCTTAGTGGTACAGGGCACTGAAGCTTTCTTT
TRBJ2-1,-,14,-,TRBV23-1,CASIPLLSDNEQFF,TGCGCCAGCATTCCCCTACTGTCCGACAATGAGCAGTTCTTC
TRBJ2-5,-,16,TRBD1,TRBV5-1,CASSSGDRGGGETQYF,TGCGCCAGCAGCTCCGGGGACAGGGGAGGAGGAGAGACCCAGTACTTC
TRBJ1-1,-,14,TRBD1,TRBV28,CASSLGTGGTEAFF,TGTGCCAGCAGTTTAGGGACAGGGGGCACTGAAGCTTTCTTT
TRBJ1-2,-,15,-,TRBV2,CASSGEGGGNYGYTF,TGTGCCAGCAGTGGAGAGGGAGGTGGAAACTATGGCTACACCTTC
TRBJ2-5,-,15,TRBD1,TRBV2,CASSGRGRGSTTQYF,TGTGCCAGCAGTGGTAGGGGGCGCGGTTCTACGACCCAGTACTTC
TRBJ2-5,few,15,TRBD2,TRBV11-2,CASGVSLGGRETQYF,TGTGCCAGCGGCGTCAGCTTGGGGGGGAGGGAGACCCAGTACTTC
TRBJ2-1,-,12,-,TRBV5-1,CASSSQDNEQFF,TGCGCCAGCAGCTCTCAGGACAATGAGCAGTTCTTC
TRBJ1-3,-,15,TRBD1,TRBV3-1/TRBV3-2,CASSHPGQGENTIYF,TGTGCCAGCAGCCACCCTGGACAGGGGGAAAACACCATATATTTT
TRBJ1-5,-,13,-,TRBV19,CASSLEANQPQHF,TGTGCCAGTAGTCTCGAAGCAAATCAGCCCCAGCATTTT
TRBJ2-7,-,15,-,TRBV7-6,CASSVNREKFYEQYF,TGTGCCAGCAGCGTCAACAGGGAGAAGTTCTACGAGCAGTACTTC
TRBJ2-1,once,15,-,TRBV5-4,CASSSQKGSYNEQFF,TGTGCCAGCAGCTCCCAAAAGGGGTCCTACAATGAGCAGTTCTTC
TRBJ1-5,-,20,TRBD1,TRBV10-1,CASSEDLDRVLPYSNQPQHF,TGCGCCAGCAGTGAGGACTTGGACAGGGTCTTGCCTTATAGCAATCAGCCCCAGCATTTT
TRBJ1-4,-,16,TRBD1,TRBV5-1,CASSLAGQGGNEKLFF,TGCGCCAGCAGCTTGGCCGGACAGGGGGGCAATGAAAAACTGTTTTTT
TRBJ2-1,-,15,-,TRBV11-2,CASSLAGGGRNEQFF,TGTGCCAGCAGCTTAGCAGGCGGGGGCCGCAATGAGCAGTTCTTC
TRBJ1-1,-,14,TRBD1,TRBV7-9,CASSPTGVFTEAFF,TGTGCCAGCAGCCCAACAGGGGTCTTCACTGAAGCTTTCTTT
TRBJ2-5,-,14,-,TRBV3-1/TRBV3-2,CASSQRSGQETQYF,TGTGCCAGCAGCCAAAGGAGCGGCCAAGAGACCCAGTACTTC
TRBJ1-1,-,16,TRBD1,TRBV11-2,CASSFLQGASWTEAFF,TGTGCCAGCAGCTTTCTCCAGGGGGCGTCGTGGACTGAAGCTTTCTTT
TRBJ1-5,-,15,TRBD1,TRBV4-1,CASSQADRENQPQHF,TGCGCCAGCAGCCAGGCAGACAGGGAGAATCAGCCCCAGCATTTT
TRBJ1-2,few,15,TRBD1,TRBV7-9,CASSPNADRAYGYTF,TGTGCCAGCAGCCCAAACGCCGACAGGGCTTATGGCTACACCTTC
TRBJ2-5,-,14,TRBD1,TRBV12-5,CASGWDSLQETQYF,TGTGCTAGTGGTTGGGACAGCTTACAAGAGACCCAGTACTTC
TRBJ1-5,few,14,TRBD1,TRBV2,CASSPWDRRQPQHF,TGTGCCAGCAGTCCGTGGGACAGGCGGCAGCCCCAGCATTTT